The next 21 T cell receptor beta chains were all read from a single sample in a study of shared clonotypes between healthy human individuals. Sequenced by immunoSEQ multiplex PCR; TCRdb stores in-frame clones only, minus some. The profile shows 2 million to 3 million clones, roughly 93% of them singletons. The specimen sequenced was naive CD4+ T cells from PBMCs. Subset here: CD45RA+ positively selected. These receptors all come from a man aged 18 to 29 in good health. Some clones in this sample may be carry-over from other donors' samples.

The chain is built from TRBV1 and TRBJ2-7; the D call of TRBD2 is as the table states it, not checked on the DNA. TRBV1 is flagged as a pseudogene. This CDR3 contains 13 residues. Written as DNA, the CDR3 is TGCACCAGCCCCCTCGGGGACTCCTACGAGCAGTACTTC. Protein: CTSPLGDSYEQYF.

J is TRBJ1-5 and V is TRBV28; D possibly corresponds to TRBD1 (5 bases). Germline V CDR1 and CDR2: MDHEN, SYDVKM. The CDR3 length is 13 residues. The CDR3 here is CLTHGGGNQPQHF. The CDR3, as DNA: TGTTTGACCCACGGGGGAGGCAATCAGCCCCAGCATTTT.

This sequence joins TRBV5-1 and TRBJ1-4; D may be TRBD1 (5 bases). Germline V gene lookup returns CDR1 SGHRS and CDR2 YFSETQ. The CDR3 is 14 residues long. Trimming left V 1 base short and J 7 bases short, with 11 bases between. In DNA form, the CDR3 reads TGCGCCAGCAGCTTGAAGGGGCCAGGTGAAAAACTGTTTTTT. It is translated as CASSLKGPGEKLFF.

The V gene is TRBV5-8, the J gene TRBJ2-1; D possibly corresponds to TRBD2 (5 bases). V dropped 2 bases and J dropped 0 bases, with 9 bases sitting between them. The CDR3 loop spans 15 amino acids. The germline V gene encodes CDR1 SGHTS and CDR2 YDEGEE. The CDR3 region has the DNA TGTGCCAGCAGCTTAGAGGGTAACTCCTACAATGAGCAGTTCTTC. It yields the protein CASSLEGNSYNEQFF.

CDR3 loop: CASSLAMLQGVNEAFF. The CDR3 nucleotides are TGTGCCAGCAGCTTAGCGATGCTGCAGGGGGTTAATGAAGCTTTCTTT. V is TRBV7-2 and J is TRBJ1-1; TRBD1 matches at 7 bases. The CDR3 is 16 amino acids. The V and J ends lost 0 bases and 7 bases, in that order; junction bases with no gene match: 11. CDR1 is SGHTA, CDR2 FQGNSA, per germline.

This chain connects TRBV10-2 to TRBJ2-5; 10 positions match TRBD1. The V gene end was trimmed by 4 bases and the J gene end by 5 bases; junction bases not matched to a gene: 1. The CDR3 runs to 13 residues. CDR1 WSHSY and CDR2 SAAADI come from the germline V gene. The CDR3 nucleotides are TGCGCCAGCAGTGGGACAGGGGGGGAGACCCAGTACTTC. This encodes CASSGTGGETQYF.

The CDR3 here is CASRSNRVDTEAFF. The CDR3 DNA follows: TGTGCCAGCAGGTCAAACAGGGTCGACACTGAAGCTTTCTTT. V gene TRBV7-2 combines with J gene TRBJ1-1; D might be TRBD1 (6 bases). Trimming took 6 bases from V and 3 from J, leaving 14 bases between them. Germline CDR1 reads SGHTA; CDR2 reads FQGNSA. This CDR3 region has 14 residues.

The rearrangement links TRBV4-1 to TRBJ1-1; 9 positions match TRBD1. From germline, CDR1 is MGHRA and CDR2 YSYEKL. J gave up 4 bases and V 3 bases, and 12 bases lay outside the gene matches. This CDR3 has 17 residues. CDR3 residues: CASSHIPGTGWSTEAFF. In DNA, the CDR3 is TGCGCCAGCAGCCATATTCCCGGGACAGGGTGGTCCACTGAAGCTTTCTTT.

This clone was detected only once. The chain employs TRBV5-8 and TRBJ2-5; D remains unclear. CDR3 length equals 13 residues. V was shortened by 2 bases and J by 1 base, with 6 bases between the two germline ends. The germline CDR1 and CDR2 sequences are SGHTS and YDEGEE. In nucleotides, the CDR3 is TGTGCCAGCAGCTTACAGATCCAAGAGACCCAGTACTTC. As protein: CASSLQIQETQYF. Variable domain in full (rest from reference TRBV5-8 and TRBJ2-5): EAGVTQSPTHLIKTRGQQATLRCSPISGHTSVYWYQQALGLGLQFLLWYDEGEERNRGNFPPRFSGRQFPNYSSELNVNALELEDSALYLCASSLQIQETQYFGPGTRLLVL.

This clone was detected once. The chain links TRBV4-3 to TRBJ1-2; TRBD1 is a possible D gene (6 bases). The CDR3 loop spans 15 amino acids. V was trimmed by 3 bases and J by 2 bases, leaving 13 bases between them. Per germline, CDR1 LGHNA and CDR2 YSLEER. DNA of the CDR3: TGCGCCAGCAGCCATGCAGGGGCGATGAACTATGGCTACACCTTC. Protein product: CASSHAGAMNYGYTF.

About this clone itself: A junction boundary mismatches the germline segment, possibly from a read error. The chain employs TRBV6-6 and TRBJ1-6; possible D gene TRBD1, 5 bases. This CDR3 spans 12 amino acids. The germline V gene has CDR1 MNHNY and CDR2 SVGAGI (reference sequence). This CDR3 reads CASSPTSRGDNF. CDR3 DNA: TGTGCCAGCAGCCCCACAAGTAGGGGAGATAACTTT.

The gene calls are TRBV21-1 and TRBJ2-5; the D segment call TRBD1 is taken from the table without a DNA check. TRBV21-1 represents a pseudogene. CDR3 size: 15 residues. The CDR3 coding sequence is TGTGCCAGCAGCCAAGACAGGCCATGGGTTGGGACCCAGTACTTC. Amino acids: CASSQDRPWVGTQYF.

The rearrangement links TRBV11-3 to TRBJ2-1, with D hard to call. The germline V gene has CDR1 SGHNT and CDR2 YENEEA. The V end lost 2 bases, the J end lost 0 bases, and 14 bases lay between the germline ends. The CDR3 has 17 residues. The CDR3 region is CASSLRPAYSSYNEQFF. The CDR3 DNA reads as TGTGCCAGCAGCTTAAGGCCAGCATACAGCTCCTACAATGAGCAGTTCTTC.

The chain links TRBV11-2 to TRBJ2-5; D is perhaps TRBD2 (6 bases). There are 17 residues in the CDR3. Germline CDR1 is SGHAT and CDR2 is FQNNGV. The ends were cut back, 2 bases at V and 5 bases at J, with 21 bases in the middle. The CDR3 DNA follows: TGTGCCAGCAGCTTATTAGGTTGGGCTAGCGAGGGGGAGACCCAGTACTTC. It translates to CASSLLGWASEGETQYF.

The gene calls are TRBV27 and TRBJ2-3; 7 nucleotides line up with TRBD1. CDR3 size: 15 residues. Germline CDR1 and CDR2: MNHEY and SMNVEV (reference sequence). V lost 5 bases, J lost 4 bases, and 9 bases stayed unmatched. CDR3 in DNA: TGTGCCAGCAGTCCAAACAGGGGAGTGCCAGATACGCAGTATTTT. Protein: CASSPNRGVPDTQYF.

The chain is built from TRBV18 and TRBJ1-1; D is uncertain. The CDR3 runs 14 residues. Germline CDR1 KGHSH, CDR2 LQKENI. Between the trimmed V and J ends, which lost 0 bases and 1 base, there was a span of 6 bases. The CDR3 region is CASSPPIPNTEAFF. In DNA, the CDR3 is TGTGCCAGCTCACCACCGATCCCGAACACTGAAGCTTTCTTT.

A single count supports this clone. This sequence joins TRBV7-8 and TRBJ1-2; D might be TRBD1 (6 bases). The CDR3 runs 13 residues. V shed 4 bases and J shed 9 bases, with 15 bases lying between them. The germline V gene has CDR1 SGHVS and CDR2 FQNEAQ. CDR3 sequence: CASSYDIQGRYTF. Here the CDR3 DNA reads TGTGCCAGCAGCTACGACATCCAGGGGCGCTACACCTTC.

V is TRBV18 and J is TRBJ2-3; a weak D match, TRBD1 (6 bases). This CDR3 region has 12 residues. CDR1 and CDR2 from the germline V gene are KGHSH and LQKENI. With 8 bases removed from V and 3 bases from J, the gap between germline ends came to 9 bases. CDR3 sequence (DNA): TGTGCCAGCGTGGACAGTACAGATACGCAGTATTTT. Translated: CASVDSTDTQYF.

As for this clone: Other DNA sequences in this specimen translate into the identical CDR3. V usage is TRBV28 and J usage is TRBJ2-7; D ambiguous. CDR3 size: 13 residues. From germline, CDR1 is MDHEN and CDR2 SYDVKM. With 2 bases removed from V and 4 bases from J, the gap between germline ends came to 9 bases. Written as DNA, the CDR3 is TGTGCCAGCAGTTTACGAGGTCCGTACGAGCAGTACTTC. This codes for CASSLRGPYEQYF.

The V gene is TRBV11-3, the J gene TRBJ2-5; 11 nucleotides agree with TRBD2. The J call is doubtful: the DNA matches TRBJ2-7 better. The CDR3 length is 14 residues. Per the germline V gene, CDR1 is SGHNT and CDR2 is YENEEA. The CDR3 DNA sequence: TGTGCCAGCAGGTCCGGGACTAGCGGCTACGAGCAGTACTTC. As protein: CASRSGTSGYEQYF.

The chain joins TRBV25-1 to TRBJ2-1, with TRBD2 matching 15 bases. From germline, CDR1 is MGHDK and CDR2 SYGVNS. CDR3 size: 17 residues. V shed 7 bases, J shed 4 bases, and the junction held 8 bases outside the gene matches. The CDR3 DNA sequence: TGTGCCAGCACTACAGGACTAGCGGGAGGGCGGTACAATGAGCAGTTCTTC. Amino acids: CASTTGLAGGRYNEQFF.